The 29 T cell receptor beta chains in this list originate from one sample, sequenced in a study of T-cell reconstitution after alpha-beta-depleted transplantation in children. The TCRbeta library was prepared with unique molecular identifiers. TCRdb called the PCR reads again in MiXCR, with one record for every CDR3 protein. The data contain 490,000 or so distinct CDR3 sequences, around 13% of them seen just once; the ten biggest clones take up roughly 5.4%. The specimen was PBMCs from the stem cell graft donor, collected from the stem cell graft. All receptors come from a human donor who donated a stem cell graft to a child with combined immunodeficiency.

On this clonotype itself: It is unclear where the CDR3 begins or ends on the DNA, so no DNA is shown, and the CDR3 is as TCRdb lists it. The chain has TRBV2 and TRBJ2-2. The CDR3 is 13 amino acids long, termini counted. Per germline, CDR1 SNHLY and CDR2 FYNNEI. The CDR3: CASRTRTPGSCFF.

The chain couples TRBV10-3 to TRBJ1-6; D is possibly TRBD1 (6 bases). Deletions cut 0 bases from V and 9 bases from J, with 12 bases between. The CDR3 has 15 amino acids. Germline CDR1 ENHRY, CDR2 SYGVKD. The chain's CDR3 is CAISESGQAISPLHF. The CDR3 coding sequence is TGTGCCATCAGTGAGTCGGGACAAGCGATTTCACCCCTCCACTTT.

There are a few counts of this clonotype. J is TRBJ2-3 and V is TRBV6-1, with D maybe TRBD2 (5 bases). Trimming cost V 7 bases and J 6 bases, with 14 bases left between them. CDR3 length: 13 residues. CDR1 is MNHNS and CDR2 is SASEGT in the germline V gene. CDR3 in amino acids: CASNGGLTDTQYF. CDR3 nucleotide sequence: TGTGCCAGCAATGGAGGACTCACGGATACGCAGTATTTT.

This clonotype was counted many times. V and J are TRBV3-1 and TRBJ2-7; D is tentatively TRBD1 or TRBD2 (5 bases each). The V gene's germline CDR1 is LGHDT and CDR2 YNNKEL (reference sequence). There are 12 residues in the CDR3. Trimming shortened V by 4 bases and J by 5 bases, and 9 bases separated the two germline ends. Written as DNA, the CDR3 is TGTGCCAGCAGCCCCCAGGGAGACGAGCAGTACTTC. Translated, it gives CASSPQGDEQYF.

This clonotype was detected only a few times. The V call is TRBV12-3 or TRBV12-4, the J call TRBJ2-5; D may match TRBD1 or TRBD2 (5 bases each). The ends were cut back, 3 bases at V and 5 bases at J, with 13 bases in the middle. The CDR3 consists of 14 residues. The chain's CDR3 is CASSFRLGVETQYF. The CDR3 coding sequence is TGTGCCAGCAGTTTTCGACTGGGGGTGGAGACCCAGTACTTC.

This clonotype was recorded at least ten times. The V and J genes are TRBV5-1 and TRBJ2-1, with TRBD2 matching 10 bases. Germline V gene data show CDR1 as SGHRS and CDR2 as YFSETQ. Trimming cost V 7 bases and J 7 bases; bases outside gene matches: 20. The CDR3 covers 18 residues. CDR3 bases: TGCGCCAGCCACTTGGGAACTAGCGGGACCCGAATGGAGAATGAGCAGTTCTTC. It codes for CASHLGTSGTRMENEQFF.

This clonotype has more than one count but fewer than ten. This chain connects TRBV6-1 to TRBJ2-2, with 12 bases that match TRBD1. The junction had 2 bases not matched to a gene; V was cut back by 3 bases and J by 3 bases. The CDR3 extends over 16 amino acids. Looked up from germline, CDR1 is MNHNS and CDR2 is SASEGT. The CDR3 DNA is TGTGCCAGCAGTGACTGGGACAGGGGGCACACCGGGGAGCTGTTTTTT. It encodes CASSDWDRGHTGELFF.

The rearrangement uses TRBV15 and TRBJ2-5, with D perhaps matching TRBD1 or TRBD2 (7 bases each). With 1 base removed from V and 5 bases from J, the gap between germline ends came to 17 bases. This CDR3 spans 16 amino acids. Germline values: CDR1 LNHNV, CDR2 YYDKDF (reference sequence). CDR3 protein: CATSRAQGGARETQYF. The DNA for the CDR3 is TGTGCCACCAGCAGAGCCCAGGGGGGGGCCCGGGAGACCCAGTACTTC.

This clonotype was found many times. CDR3 nucleotide sequence: TGCAGTGCTAGAGACCGAATCTACGAGCAGTACTTC. Amino acids: CSARDRIYEQYF. The chain couples TRBV20-1 to TRBJ2-7; D gene uncertain. CDR1 is DFQATT, CDR2 SNEGSKA, per germline (reference sequence). This CDR3 comprises 12 residues. V was cut by 0 bases and J by 3 bases, with 6 bases left in between.

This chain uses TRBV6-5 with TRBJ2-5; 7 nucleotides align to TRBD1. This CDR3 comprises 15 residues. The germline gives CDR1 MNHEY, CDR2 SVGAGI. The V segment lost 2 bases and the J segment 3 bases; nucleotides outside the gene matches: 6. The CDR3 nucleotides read TGTGCCAGCAGTTACACCGGGACAGTGGAAGAGACCCAGTACTTC. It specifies CASSYTGTVEETQYF.

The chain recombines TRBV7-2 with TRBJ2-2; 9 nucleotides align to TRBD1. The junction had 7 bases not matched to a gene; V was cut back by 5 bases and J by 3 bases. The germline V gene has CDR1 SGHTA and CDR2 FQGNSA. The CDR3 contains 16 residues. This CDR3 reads CASSHGNRGHTGELFF. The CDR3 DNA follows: TGTGCCAGCAGCCATGGAAACAGGGGGCACACCGGGGAGCTGTTTTTT.

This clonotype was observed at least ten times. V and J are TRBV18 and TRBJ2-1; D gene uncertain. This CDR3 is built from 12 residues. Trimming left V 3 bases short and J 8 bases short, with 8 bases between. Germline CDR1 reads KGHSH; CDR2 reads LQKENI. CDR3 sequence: CASSPMADEQFF. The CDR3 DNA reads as TGTGCCAGCTCACCCATGGCGGATGAGCAGTTCTTC. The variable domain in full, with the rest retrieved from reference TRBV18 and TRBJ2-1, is NAGVMQNPRHLVRRRGQEARLRCSPMKGHSHVYWYRQLPEEGLKFMVYLQKENIIDESGMPKERFSAEFPKEGPSILRIQQVVRGDSAAYFCASSPMADEQFFGPGTRLTVL.

DNA for the CDR3: TGTGCCAGCAGTTACAGTGGACTAGCGGGAGAGTCCCGGGGGAATGAGCAGTTCTTC. Translation gives CASSYSGLAGESRGNEQFF. The gene calls are TRBV6-2 or TRBV6-3 and TRBJ2-1, with 13 bases fitting TRBD2. Germline V CDR1 and CDR2: MNHEY, SVGEGT. With 2 bases clipped from V and 7 bases from J, the junction kept 14 bases outside the gene matches. CDR3 length equals 19 residues.

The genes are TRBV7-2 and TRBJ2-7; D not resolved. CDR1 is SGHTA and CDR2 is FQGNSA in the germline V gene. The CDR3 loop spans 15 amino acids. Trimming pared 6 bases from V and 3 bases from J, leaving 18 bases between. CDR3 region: CASRERAISLYEQYF. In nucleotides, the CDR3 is TGTGCCAGCAGAGAACGGGCCATTTCGCTCTACGAGCAGTACTTC.

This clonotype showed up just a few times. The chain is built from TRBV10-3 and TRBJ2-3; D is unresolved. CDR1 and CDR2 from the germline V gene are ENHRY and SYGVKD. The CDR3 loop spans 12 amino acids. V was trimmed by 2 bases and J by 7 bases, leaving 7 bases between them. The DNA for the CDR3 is TGTGCCATCAGTGAGGGCTCTTATACGCAGTATTTT. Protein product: CAISEGSYTQYF.

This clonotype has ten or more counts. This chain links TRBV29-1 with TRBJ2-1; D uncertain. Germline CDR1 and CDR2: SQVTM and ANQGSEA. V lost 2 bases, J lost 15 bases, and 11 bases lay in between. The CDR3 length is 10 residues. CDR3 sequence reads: CSVEPYPGFF. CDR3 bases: TGCAGCGTTGAACCGTACCCAGGGTTCTTC.

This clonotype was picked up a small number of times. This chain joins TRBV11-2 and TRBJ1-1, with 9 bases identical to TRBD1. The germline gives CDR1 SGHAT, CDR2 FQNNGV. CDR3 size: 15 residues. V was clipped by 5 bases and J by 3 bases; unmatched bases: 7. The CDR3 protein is CASSQEDRGYTEAFF. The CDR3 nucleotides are TGTGCCAGCAGCCAAGAAGACAGGGGGTACACTGAAGCTTTCTTT.

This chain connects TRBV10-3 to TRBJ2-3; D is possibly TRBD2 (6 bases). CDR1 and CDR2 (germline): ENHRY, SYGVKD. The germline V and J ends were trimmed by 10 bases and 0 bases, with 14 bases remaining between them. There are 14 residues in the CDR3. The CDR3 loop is CATILSGSTDTQYF. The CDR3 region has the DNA TGTGCCACCATACTTAGCGGAAGCACAGATACGCAGTATTTT.

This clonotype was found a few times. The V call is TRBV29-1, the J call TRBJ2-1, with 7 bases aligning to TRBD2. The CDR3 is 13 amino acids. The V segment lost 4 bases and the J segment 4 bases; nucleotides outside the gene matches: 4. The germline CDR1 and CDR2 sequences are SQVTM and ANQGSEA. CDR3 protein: CSVATSEYNEQFF. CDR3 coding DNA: TGCAGCGTTGCCACTAGCGAGTACAATGAGCAGTTCTTC.

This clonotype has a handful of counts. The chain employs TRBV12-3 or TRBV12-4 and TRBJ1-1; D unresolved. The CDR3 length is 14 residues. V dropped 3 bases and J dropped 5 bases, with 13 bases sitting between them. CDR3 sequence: CASSFETQPTEAFF. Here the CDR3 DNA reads TGTGCCAGCAGTTTTGAAACACAACCAACTGAAGCTTTCTTT.

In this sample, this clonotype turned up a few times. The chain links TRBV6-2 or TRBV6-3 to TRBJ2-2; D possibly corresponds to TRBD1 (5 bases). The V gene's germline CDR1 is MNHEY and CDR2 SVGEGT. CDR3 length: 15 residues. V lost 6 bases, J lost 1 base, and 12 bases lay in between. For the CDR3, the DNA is TGTGCCAGCAGCAAGGAAAGGGGGAACACCGGGGAGCTGTTTTTT. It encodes CASSKERGNTGELFF.

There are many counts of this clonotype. The CDR3 coding sequence is TGTGCCAGCAGGGGGACAGGGGGCCTGGAGACCCAGTACTTC. Translation: CASRGTGGLETQYF. The V and J genes are TRBV27 and TRBJ2-5; 12 nucleotides match TRBD1. J was trimmed by 5 bases and V by 6 bases; bases with no gene match: 4. The germline V gene encodes CDR1 MNHEY and CDR2 SMNVEV (reference sequence). The CDR3 runs to 14 residues.

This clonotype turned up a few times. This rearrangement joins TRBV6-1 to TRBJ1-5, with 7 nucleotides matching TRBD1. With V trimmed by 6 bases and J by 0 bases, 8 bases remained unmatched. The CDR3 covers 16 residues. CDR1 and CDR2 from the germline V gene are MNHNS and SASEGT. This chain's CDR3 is CASSKTDRVSNQPQHF. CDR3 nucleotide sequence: TGTGCCAGCAGCAAAACAGACAGGGTTAGCAATCAGCCCCAGCATTTT.

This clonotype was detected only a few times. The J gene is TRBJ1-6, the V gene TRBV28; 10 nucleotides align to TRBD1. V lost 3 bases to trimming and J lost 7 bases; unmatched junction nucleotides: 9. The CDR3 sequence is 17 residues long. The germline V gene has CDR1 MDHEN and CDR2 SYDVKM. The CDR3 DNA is TGTGCCAGCAGTTTTAGCCGGGACAGGGGTTTGAATTCACCCCTCCACTTT. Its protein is CASSFSRDRGLNSPLHF.

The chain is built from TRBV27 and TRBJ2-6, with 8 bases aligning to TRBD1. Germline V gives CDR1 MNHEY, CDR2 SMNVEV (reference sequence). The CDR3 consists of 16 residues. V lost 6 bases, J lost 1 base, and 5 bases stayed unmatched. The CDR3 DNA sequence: TGTGCCAGCAGGGACAGGGATAGGTCTGGGGCCAACGTCCTGACTTTC. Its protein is CASRDRDRSGANVLTF.

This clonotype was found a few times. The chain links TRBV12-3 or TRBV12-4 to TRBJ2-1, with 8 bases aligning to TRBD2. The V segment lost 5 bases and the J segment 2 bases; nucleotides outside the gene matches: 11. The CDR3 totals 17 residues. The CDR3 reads CASSPGLARSTYNEQFF. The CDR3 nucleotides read TGTGCCAGCAGTCCCGGACTAGCCAGGAGTACCTACAATGAGCAGTTCTTC.

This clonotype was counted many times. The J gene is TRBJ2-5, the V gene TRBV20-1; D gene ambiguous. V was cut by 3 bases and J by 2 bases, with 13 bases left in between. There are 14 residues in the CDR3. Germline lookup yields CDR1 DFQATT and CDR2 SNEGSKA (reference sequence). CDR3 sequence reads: CSASPVVGQETQYF. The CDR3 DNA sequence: TGCAGTGCTAGTCCAGTAGTGGGTCAAGAGACCCAGTACTTC.

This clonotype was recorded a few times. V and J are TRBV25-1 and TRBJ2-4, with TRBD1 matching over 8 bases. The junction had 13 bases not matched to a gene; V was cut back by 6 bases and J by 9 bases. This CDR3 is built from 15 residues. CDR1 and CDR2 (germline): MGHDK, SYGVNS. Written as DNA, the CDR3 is TGTGCCAGCAGCGAGGACAGGGCCGCAAGGGGCATTCAGTACTTC. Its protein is CASSEDRAARGIQYF.

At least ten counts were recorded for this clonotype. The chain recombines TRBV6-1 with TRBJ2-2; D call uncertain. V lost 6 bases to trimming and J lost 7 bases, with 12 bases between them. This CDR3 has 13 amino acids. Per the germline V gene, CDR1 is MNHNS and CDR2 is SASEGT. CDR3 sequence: CASSPVWGGELFF. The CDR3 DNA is TGTGCCAGCAGCCCAGTCTGGGGCGGGGAGCTGTTTTTT.